The clone carrying this T cell receptor beta chain has a count of ten or more. Amplified TCR beta CDR3 regions came from RNA transcripts. HTBI primers were employed in a first-round RT-PCR of the TCR CDR3. TCRdb itself ran the multiplex PCR reads through MiXCR, one entry per CDR3 protein. This table has nearly 250,000 distinct CDR3 sequences, over 20% appearing once. This specimen comes from a study of T cells in Graves' hyperthyroidism and ophthalmopathy. Germline CDR1 SGHDT, CDR2 YYEEEE. The CDR3 runs 17 residues. V was cut by 2 bases and J by 0 bases, with 17 bases left in between. Sequenced sample: blood. The TCR was taken from a middle-aged woman with Graves' ophthalmopathy. J is TRBJ2-5 and V is TRBV5-6; D may be TRBD2 (5 bases). The CDR3 protein is CASSLGVIEDYQETQYF. The CDR3 DNA reads TGTGCCAGCAGCTTAGGAGTGATCGAGGACTACCAAGAGACCCAGTACTTC.